Listed below are T cell receptor beta chains from one sample, sequenced in a study of beta chain features in type 1 diabetes. The method was immunoSEQ multiplex PCR; TCRdb's version includes in-frame clones alone and lacks a portion of them. The sample consists of around 360,000 clones, roughly 12% of them appearing once. Sequenced: naive CD4+ T cells from blood. Every receptor here comes from a woman aged 18-35 years with type 1 diabetes. Both conserved end residues are trimmed from each CDR3.

TRBJ1-6	TRBV7-9	ASNRDGSPLH
TRBJ2-2	TRBV6-5	ASSYELTGELF
TRBJ1-1	TRBV7-6	ASSLAPQGVSTEAF
TRBJ2-1	TRBV5-6	ASSLPGYNEQF
TRBJ1-2	TRBV7-9	ASSPSRAANYGYT
TRBJ2-7	TRBV5-1	ASSPGTTNEQY
TRBJ1-1	TRBV5-8	ASSVQGADTEAF
TRBJ2-3	TRBV30	AWSTRSPSTQY
TRBJ1-5	TRBV4-2	ASSQGQGGQPQH
TRBJ1-1	TRBV29-1	SVSRDRRNTEAF
TRBJ2-1	TRBV7-2	ASSPGWSNEQF
TRBJ2-1	TRBV6-6	ASSYRGGRWNEQF
TRBJ2-1	TRBV28	ASSLFGNEQF
TRBJ2-5	TRBV30	AWSVQGAETQY
TRBJ2-5	TRBV6-4	ASSRQLQETQY
TRBJ2-7	TRBV20-1	SAQWAVQY
TRBJ2-7	TRBV28	ASRPTATRYEQY
TRBJ2-7	TRBV7-6	ASSLGQYYEQY
TRBJ2-7	TRBV6-4	ASGGTSSYEQY
TRBJ2-5	TRBV1	TSSQPRDVTQY
TRBJ1-6	TRBV7-2	ASSPDRERPLH
TRBJ2-1	TRBV9	ASSVATGQGEQF
TRBJ2-7	TRBV28	ASTLGQGYEQY
TRBJ1-5	TRBV7-2	ASSLWGASFQH
TRBJ1-1	TRBV19	ASREQGATNTEAF
TRBJ2-1	TRBV11-2	ASSLTGTVYNEQF
TRBJ2-5	TRBV18	ASSPQGAGETQY